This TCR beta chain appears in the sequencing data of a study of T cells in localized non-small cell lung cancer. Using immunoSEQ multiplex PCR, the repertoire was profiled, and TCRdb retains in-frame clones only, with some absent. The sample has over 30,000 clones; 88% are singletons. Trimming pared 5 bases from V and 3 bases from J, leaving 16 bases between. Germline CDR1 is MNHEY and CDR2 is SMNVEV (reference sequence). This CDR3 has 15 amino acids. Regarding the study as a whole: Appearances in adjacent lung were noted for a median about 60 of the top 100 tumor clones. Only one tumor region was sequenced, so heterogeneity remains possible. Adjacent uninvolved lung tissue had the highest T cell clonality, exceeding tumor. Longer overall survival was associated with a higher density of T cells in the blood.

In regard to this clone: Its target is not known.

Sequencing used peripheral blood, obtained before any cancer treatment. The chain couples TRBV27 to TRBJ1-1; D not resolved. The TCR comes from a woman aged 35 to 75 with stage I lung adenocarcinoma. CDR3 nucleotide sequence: TGTGCCAGCAGTACGGGGAATCATGCGGACACTGAAGCTTTCTTT. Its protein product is CASSTGNHADTEAFF.